This TCR beta chain is from a study of blood T cell repertoires in COVID-19. Background on the study: Collection of acute and convalescent COVID-19 samples took place in the United States, Italy and Spain. Sources were T cells, B-cell-depleted T cells, or PBMCs; the material itself was cDNA or gDNA.

Original processing methods: Using reference gene primer amplification, nucleated cell counts were estimated. This table comes from immunoSEQ multiplex PCR, and its TCRdb copy is limited to in-frame clones, with some not included. V and J calls and clone size are as listed in that table; D and trimming were resolved from the DNA. The data contain fewer than 200,000 clones, about 93% of them singletons. Material for sequencing was peripheral blood. The receptor comes from a woman aged 45-59 years with acute or convalescent COVID-19.

The CDR3 DNA sequence: TGTGCCAGTAGTACCGGGACTAGCGGGGCTTGGATTGAGCAGTTCTTC. Translated, it gives CASSTGTSGAWIEQFF. The chain links TRBV19 to TRBJ2-1; 13 nucleotides align to TRBD2. Per the germline V gene, CDR1 is LNHDA and CDR2 is SQIVND (reference sequence). The CDR3 runs to 16 residues. The trim removed 4 bases at V and 9 bases at J, leaving 9 bases unmatched.